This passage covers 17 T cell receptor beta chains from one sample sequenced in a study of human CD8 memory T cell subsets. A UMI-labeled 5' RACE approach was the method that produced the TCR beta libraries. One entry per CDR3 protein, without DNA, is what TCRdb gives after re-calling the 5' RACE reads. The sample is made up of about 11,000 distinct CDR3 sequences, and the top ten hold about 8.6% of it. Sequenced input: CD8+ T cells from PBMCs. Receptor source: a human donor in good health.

CDR3 region: CASSLAVDGLNTEAFF. This chain joins TRBV7-6 and TRBJ1-1. The germline V gene has CDR1 SGHVS and CDR2 FNYEAQ. The CDR3 loop spans 16 amino acids.

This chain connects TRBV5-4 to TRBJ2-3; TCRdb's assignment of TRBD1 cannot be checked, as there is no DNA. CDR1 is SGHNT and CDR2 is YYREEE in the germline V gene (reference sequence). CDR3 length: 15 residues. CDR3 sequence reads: CASSFQGARTDTQYF.

The CDR3 sequence is CASSPSIYSNQPQHF. The rearrangement joins TRBV6-5 to TRBJ1-5. The germline CDR1 and CDR2 sequences are MNHEY and SVGAGI. This CDR3 is 15 amino acids long.

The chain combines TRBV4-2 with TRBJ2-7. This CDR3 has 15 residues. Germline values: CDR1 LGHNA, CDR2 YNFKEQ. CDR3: CASSQESGSVYEQYF.

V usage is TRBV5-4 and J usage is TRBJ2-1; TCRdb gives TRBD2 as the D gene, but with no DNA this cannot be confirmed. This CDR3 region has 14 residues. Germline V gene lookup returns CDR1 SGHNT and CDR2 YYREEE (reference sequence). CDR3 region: CASRPGLANNEQFF.

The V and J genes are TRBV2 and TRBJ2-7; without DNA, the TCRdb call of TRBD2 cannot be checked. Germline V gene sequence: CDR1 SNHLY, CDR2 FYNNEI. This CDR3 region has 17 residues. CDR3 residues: CASSDFVSGLSSYEQYF. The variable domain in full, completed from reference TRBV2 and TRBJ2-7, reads EPEVTQTPSHQVTQMGQEVILRCVPISNHLYFYWYRQILGQKVEFLVSFYNNEISEKSEIFDDQFSVERPDGSNFTLKIRSTKLEDSAMYFCASSDFVSGLSSYEQYFGPGTRLTVT.

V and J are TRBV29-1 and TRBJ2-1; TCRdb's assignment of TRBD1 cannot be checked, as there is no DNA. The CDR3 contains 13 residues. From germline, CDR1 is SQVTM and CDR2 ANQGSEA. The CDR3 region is CSVEVDRYNEQFF.

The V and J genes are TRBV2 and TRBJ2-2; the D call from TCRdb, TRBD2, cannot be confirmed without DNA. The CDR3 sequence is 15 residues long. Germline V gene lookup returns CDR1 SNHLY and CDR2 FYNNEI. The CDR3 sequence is CASSMDWRDTGELFF.

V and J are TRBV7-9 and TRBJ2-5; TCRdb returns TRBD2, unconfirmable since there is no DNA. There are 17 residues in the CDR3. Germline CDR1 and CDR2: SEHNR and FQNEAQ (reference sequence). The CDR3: CASSQSGTSGRRETQYF.

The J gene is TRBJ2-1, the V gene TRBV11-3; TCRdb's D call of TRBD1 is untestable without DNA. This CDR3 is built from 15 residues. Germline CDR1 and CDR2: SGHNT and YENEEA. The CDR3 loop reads CASSLGGNSYNEQFF.

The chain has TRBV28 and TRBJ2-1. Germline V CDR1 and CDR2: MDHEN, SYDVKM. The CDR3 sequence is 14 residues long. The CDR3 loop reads CASRPRSSYNEQFF.

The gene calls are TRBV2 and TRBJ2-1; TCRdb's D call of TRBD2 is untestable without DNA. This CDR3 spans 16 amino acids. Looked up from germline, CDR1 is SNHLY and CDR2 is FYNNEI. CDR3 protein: CASSQSGLAGYNEQFF.

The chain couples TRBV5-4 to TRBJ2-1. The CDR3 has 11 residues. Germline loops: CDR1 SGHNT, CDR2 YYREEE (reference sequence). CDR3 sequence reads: CASSLANEQFF.

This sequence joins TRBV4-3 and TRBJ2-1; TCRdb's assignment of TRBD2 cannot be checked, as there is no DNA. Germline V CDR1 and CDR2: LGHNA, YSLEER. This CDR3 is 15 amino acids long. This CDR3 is CASSELAGGSNEQFF.

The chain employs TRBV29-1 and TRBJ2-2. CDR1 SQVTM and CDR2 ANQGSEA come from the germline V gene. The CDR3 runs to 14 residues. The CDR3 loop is CSVEGPTNTGELFF.

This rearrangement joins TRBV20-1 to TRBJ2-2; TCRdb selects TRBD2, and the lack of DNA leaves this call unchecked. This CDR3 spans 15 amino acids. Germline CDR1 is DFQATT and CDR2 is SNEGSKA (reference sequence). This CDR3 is CSARDTRGNTGELFF.

Here the CDR3 reads CASSVDASGVTYNEQFF. The V gene is TRBV9, the J gene TRBJ2-1; TCRdb calls TRBD2, which cannot be checked without DNA. The germline V gene has CDR1 SGDLS and CDR2 YYNGEE. CDR3 length: 17 residues.